The source of this T cell receptor (beta chain) is a study of blood T cell repertoires in COVID-19. Germline CDR1 and CDR2: MDHEN and SYDVKM. This CDR3 spans 15 amino acids. V was cut by 7 bases and J by 6 bases, with 16 bases left in between. The data were produced by immunoSEQ multiplex PCR, yet TCRdb's version contains in-frame clones alone and is incomplete. There are fewer than 700,000 clones in the sample; roughly 91% occur only once, and roughly 7.3% lies in the top ten. Sequencing was done on a sample of peripheral blood. This TCR was recovered from a woman aged 45-65 years with COVID-19, enrolled during active disease. This rearrangement joins TRBV28 to TRBJ1-6, with TRBD1 as a possible D gene (6 bases). The CDR3 DNA is TGTGCCAGCACCCTACGACAGGCTATTAATTCACCCCTCCACTTT. Residues: CASTLRQAINSPLHF.